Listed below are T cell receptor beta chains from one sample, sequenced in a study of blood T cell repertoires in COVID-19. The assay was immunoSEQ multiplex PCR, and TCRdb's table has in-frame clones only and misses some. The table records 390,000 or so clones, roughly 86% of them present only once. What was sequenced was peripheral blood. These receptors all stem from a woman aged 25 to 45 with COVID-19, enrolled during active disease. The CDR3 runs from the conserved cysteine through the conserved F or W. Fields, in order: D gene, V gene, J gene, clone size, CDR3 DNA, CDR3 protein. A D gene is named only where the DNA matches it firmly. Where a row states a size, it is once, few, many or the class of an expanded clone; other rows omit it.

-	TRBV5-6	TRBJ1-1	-	TGTGCCAGCAGCGACTACACCGTCAGGGAGGTGGGGAACACTGAAGCTTTCTTT	CASSDYTVREVGNTEAFF
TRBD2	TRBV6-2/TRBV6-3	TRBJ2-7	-	TGTGCCAGCAGCCTCGGACTAGAGGGGTACGAGCAGTACTTC	CASSLGLEGYEQYF
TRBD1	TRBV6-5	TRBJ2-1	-	TGTGCCAGCAGTTACTCGGTGACAGGGGGCTTCCATGAGCAGTTCTTC	CASSYSVTGGFHEQFF
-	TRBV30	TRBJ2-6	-	TGTGCCTGGGTCCCCTGGAGCTCTGGGGCCAACGTCCTGACTTTC	CAWVPWSSGANVLTF
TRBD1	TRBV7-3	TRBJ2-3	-	TGTGCCAGCAGCCCACAAACAGGGGGCACAGATACGCAGTATTTT	CASSPQTGGTDTQYF
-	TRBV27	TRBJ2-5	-	TGTGCCAGCAGTCCATTGAGGAGGGAGACCCGGAAAGAGACCCAGTACTTC	CASSPLRRETRKETQYF
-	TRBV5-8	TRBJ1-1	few	TGTGCCAGCAGCTTGGGGAGGGGACGCACTGAAGCTTTCTTT	CASSLGRGRTEAFF
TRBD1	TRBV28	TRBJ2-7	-	TGTGCCAGCAGTCCCTCGGGACAGGGGAGTTACGAGCAGTACTTC	CASSPSGQGSYEQYF
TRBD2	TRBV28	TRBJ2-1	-	TGTGCCAGCAGTGGGGTGGGACTAAGAAATGAGCAGTTCTTC	CASSGVGLRNEQFF
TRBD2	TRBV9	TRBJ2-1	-	TGTGCCAGCAGCGTATTACTAGCGGGAGGAGGGTACAATGAGCAGTTCTTC	CASSVLLAGGGYNEQFF
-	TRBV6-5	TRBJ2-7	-	TGTGCCAGCAGTTACAAGGGGGCCTACGAGCAGTACTTC	CASSYKGAYEQYF
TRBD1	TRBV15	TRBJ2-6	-	TGTGCCACCAGCGGAGACAGGGGATTATCTGGGGCCAACGTCCTGACTTTC	CATSGDRGLSGANVLTF
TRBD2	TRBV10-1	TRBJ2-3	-	TGCGCCAGCAGTGAGGGGCTAGCGGGAATCACAGATACGCAGTATTTT	CASSEGLAGITDTQYF
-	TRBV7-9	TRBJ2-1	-	TGTGCCAGCAGCTTGTTAGCTTTCAATGAGCAGTTCTTC	CASSLLAFNEQFF
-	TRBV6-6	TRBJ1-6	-	TGTGCCAGCAGTCCGAGACTGAGTAGCTCCTATAATTCACCCCTCCACTTT	CASSPRLSSSYNSPLHF
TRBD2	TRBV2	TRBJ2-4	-	TGTGCCAGCAGGTCGACTAGCGGGAGCGGAGGAAACATTCAGTACTTC	CASRSTSGSGGNIQYF
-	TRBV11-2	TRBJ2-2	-	TGTGCCAGCAGCTTAGCGGGAGCGAACACCGGGGAGCTGTTTTTT	CASSLAGANTGELFF
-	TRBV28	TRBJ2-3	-	TGTGCCAGCAAGATCAGGGGAGGGTGGACAGATACGCAGTATTTT	CASKIRGGWTDTQYF
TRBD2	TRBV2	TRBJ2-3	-	TGTGCCAGCAGGGTTTTTAGCGGGAGGCTGGCAGATACGCAGTATTTT	CASRVFSGRLADTQYF
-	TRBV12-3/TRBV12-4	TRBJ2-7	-	TGTGCCAGCAGGGGGGCAGTCGAGCAGTACTTC	CASRGAVEQYF
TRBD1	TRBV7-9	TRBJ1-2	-	TGTGCCAGCAGCTTAGGACAGGGATTCGATGGCTACACCTTC	CASSLGQGFDGYTF
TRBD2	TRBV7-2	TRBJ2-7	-	TGTGCCAGCAGCTTCACTAGCGGTCCCTACGAGCAGTACTTC	CASSFTSGPYEQYF
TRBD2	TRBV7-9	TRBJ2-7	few	TGTGCCAGCAGACCCACCAGGGGTAGCGGGAGTGGCGAGCAGTACTTC	CASRPTRGSGSGEQYF
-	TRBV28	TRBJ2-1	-	TGTGCCAGCAGTTTAGGGGCCAATGAGCAGTTCTTC	CASSLGANEQFF
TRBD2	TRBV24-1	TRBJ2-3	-	TGTGCCACCAGTGATTCGTATAGCGGGAGGGCCCCCCCAGATACGCAGTATTTT	CATSDSYSGRAPPDTQYF
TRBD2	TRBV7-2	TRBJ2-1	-	TGTGCCAGCAGCTTACTAGCGGTATACAATGAGCAGTTCTTC	CASSLLAVYNEQFF
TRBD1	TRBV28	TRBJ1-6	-	TGTGCCAGCAGTGCCTTGGGACAGGGGTCACCCCTCCACTTT	CASSALGQGSPLHF
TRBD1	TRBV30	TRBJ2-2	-	TGTGCCTGGAGTGTACTGGGACAGGCCCTGAACACCGGGGAGCTGTTTTTT	CAWSVLGQALNTGELFF
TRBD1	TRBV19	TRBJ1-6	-	TGTGCCAGTAGAACAGGGGGGGGATCACCCCTCCACTTT	CASRTGGGSPLHF
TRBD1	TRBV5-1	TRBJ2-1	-	TGCGCCAGCAGGATCATCAACAGGGGCTTCCCCCTTAGATATAATCCGGCCTCCTACAATGAGCAGTTCTTC	CASRIINRGFPLRYNPASYNEQFF
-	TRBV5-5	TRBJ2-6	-	TGTGCCAGCAGCTTGGGAGGGAGCGGGGCCAACGTCCTGACTTTC	CASSLGGSGANVLTF
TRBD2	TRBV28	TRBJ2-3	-	TGTGCCAGCAGGGTCGGCGGACTAGCGGGAGGGAGGACAGATACGCAGTATTTT	CASRVGGLAGGRTDTQYF
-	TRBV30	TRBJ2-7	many	TGTGCCTGGAGTCTAGGGACATACGAGCAGTACTTC	CAWSLGTYEQYF
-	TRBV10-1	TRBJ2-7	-	TGCGCCAGCAGTCCAGGCCGCTACGAGCAGTACTTC	CASSPGRYEQYF
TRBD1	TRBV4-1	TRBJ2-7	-	TGCGCCAGCACCAAAGATCCCGGACAGGGAGGATACGAGCAGTACTTC	CASTKDPGQGGYEQYF
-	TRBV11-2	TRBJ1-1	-	TGTGCCAGCAGCCTCGGGTGGCAATCCCCGAACACTGAAGCTTTCTTT	CASSLGWQSPNTEAFF